This T cell receptor (beta chain) is from a study of breast tumors, draining lymph nodes, adjacent tissues. Study observations and caveats: Tumors had less TCR diversity than lymph nodes, more than nontumor tissue. Luminal-like breast cancer showed significantly greater tumor-nontumor repertoire similarity than basal-like breast cancer did.

Samples came from axillary lymph nodes draining the breast cancer. MiXCR, applied by TCRdb to the multiplex PCR reads, yields one record per CDR3 protein. The sample carries some 150,000 distinct CDR3 sequences, 33% recorded once. Remarks on this clonotype: What it binds is not known. Just one base apart from a much larger clone, this may be a read error.

Sequenced material: axillary lymph node tissue. This receptor was obtained from a female donor with breast cancer. Some clones in this sample may be carry-over from other donors' samples.

The CDR3 DNA is TGTGCCAGCAGCTCAACTAGCGCCGTTTTGAGTCTCTACAATGAGCAGTTCTTC. Translation gives CASSSTSAVLSLYNEQFF. The chain recombines TRBV7-2 with TRBJ2-1; 7 bases line up with TRBD2. The trim removed 4 bases at V and 3 bases at J, leaving 15 bases unmatched. The CDR3 totals 18 residues. Germline CDR1 is SGHTA and CDR2 is FQGNSA.